This TCR beta chain was sequenced during a study of blood T cell repertoires in COVID-19. Study details: The samples span acute and convalescent COVID-19 from the United States, Italy and Spain. From T cells, B-cell-depleted T cells, or PBMCs came the material, which was cDNA or gDNA.

The CDR3 loop spans 13 amino acids. Germline values: CDR1 SGHNT, CDR2 YYREEE (reference sequence). Between the trimmed V and J ends, which lost 1 base and 9 bases, there was a span of 11 bases. Original methodology: Amplified reference gene primers provided the basis for estimating nucleated cell counts. Measured with immunoSEQ multiplex PCR; TCRdb has only the in-frame clones, and not every one. Clone size and V and J calls were adopted from that table, with D and trimming inferred from the DNA. The data hold around 100,000 clones, with 85% to 90% observed a single time. This chain connects TRBV5-4 to TRBJ2-1, with D perhaps matching TRBD2 (5 bases). This TCR came from a human donor in a cohort sampled during active COVID-19. Sequencing input: peripheral blood. Here the CDR3 reads CASSLPGNGEQFF. The CDR3 nucleotides read TGTGCCAGCAGCTTGCCGGGGAATGGTGAGCAGTTCTTC.